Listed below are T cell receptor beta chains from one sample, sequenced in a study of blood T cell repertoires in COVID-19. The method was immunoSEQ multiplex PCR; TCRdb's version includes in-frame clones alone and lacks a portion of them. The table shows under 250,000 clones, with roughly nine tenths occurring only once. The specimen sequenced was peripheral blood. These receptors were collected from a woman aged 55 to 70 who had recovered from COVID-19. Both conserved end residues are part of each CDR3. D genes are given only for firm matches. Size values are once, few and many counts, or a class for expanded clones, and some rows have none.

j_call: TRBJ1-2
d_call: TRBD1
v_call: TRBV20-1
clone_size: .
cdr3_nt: TGCAGTGCTAGTACACTGGGACAGAACTATGGCTACACCTTC
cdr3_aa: CSASTLGQNYGYTF

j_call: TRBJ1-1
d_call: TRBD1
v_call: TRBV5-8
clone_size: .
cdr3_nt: TGTGCCAGCAGCCAGACCCGGGACAGGTTATCTTTCTTT
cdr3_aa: CASSQTRDRLSFF

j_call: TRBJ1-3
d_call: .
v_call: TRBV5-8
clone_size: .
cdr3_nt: TGTGCCAGCAGCTTGGGTCAGGCTGGAAACACCATATATTTT
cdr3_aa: CASSLGQAGNTIYF

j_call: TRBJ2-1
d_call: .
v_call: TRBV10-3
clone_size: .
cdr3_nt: TGTGCCATCAGTGGCCCCGACAGAAGCTCCTACAATGAGCAGTTCTTC
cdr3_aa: CAISGPDRSSYNEQFF

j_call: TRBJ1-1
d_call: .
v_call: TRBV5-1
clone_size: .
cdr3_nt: TGCGCCAGCAGCAACAGACAGGAAAACACTGAAGCTTTCTTT
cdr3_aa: CASSNRQENTEAFF

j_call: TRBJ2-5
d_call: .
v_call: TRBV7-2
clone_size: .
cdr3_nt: TGTGCCAGCAGCGCGGGACAGATCCAAGAGACCCAGTACTTC
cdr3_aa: CASSAGQIQETQYF

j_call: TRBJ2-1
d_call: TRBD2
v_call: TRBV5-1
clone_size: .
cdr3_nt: TGCGCCAGCAGCTTGGCAGGCCCCGTCCGGAGCGGGGGGAAGGGCAATGAGCAGTTCTTC
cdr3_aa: CASSLAGPVRSGGKGNEQFF

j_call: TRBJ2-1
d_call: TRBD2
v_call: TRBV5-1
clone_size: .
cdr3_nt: TGCGCCAGCAGACAACCGGGACTAGGGTCCTACAATGAGCAGTTCTTC
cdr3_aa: CASRQPGLGSYNEQFF

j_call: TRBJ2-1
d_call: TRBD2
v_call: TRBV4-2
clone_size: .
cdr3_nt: TGTGCCAGCAGCCAAAGCGGGGGGGCCTACAATGAGCAGTTCTTC
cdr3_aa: CASSQSGGAYNEQFF

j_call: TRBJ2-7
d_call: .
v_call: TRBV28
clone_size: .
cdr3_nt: TGTGCCAGCAGTATTAGATACGAGCAGTACTTC
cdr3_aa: CASSIRYEQYF

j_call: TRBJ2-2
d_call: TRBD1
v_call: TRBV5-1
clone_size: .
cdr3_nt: TGCGCCACCCGTAACAGGACAGGGGTCACCGGGGAGCTGTTTTTT
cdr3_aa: CATRNRTGVTGELFF

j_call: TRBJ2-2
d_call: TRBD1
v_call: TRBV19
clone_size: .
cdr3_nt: TGTGCCAGTAGTAACAGACAGGGAACGTTCGGGGAGCTGTTTTTT
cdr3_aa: CASSNRQGTFGELFF

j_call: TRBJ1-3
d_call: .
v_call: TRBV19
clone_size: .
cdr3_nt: TGTGCCAGTAGTATATTTGGCAGGGGAACTGGAAACACCATATATTTT
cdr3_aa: CASSIFGRGTGNTIYF

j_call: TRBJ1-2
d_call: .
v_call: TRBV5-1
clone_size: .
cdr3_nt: TGCGCCAGCAGCTTGGACTCCGGGGGCTATGGCTACACCTTC
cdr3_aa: CASSLDSGGYGYTF

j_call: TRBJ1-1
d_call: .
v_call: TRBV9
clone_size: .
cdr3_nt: TGTGCCAGCAGGCCAAAGGGGGGGGCTGATAACACTGAAGCTTTCTTT
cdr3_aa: CASRPKGGADNTEAFF

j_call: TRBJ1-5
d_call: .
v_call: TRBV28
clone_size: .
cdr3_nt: TGTGCCAGCAACGCCAGGGAGGTCAGCAATCAGCCCCAGCATTTT
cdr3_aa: CASNAREVSNQPQHF

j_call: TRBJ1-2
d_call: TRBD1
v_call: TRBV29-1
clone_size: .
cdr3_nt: TGCAGCGTTGTAGCAGGGGGGCTTGGCTACACCTTC
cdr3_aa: CSVVAGGLGYTF

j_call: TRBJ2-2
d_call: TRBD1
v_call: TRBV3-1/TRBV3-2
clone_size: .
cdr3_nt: TGTGCCAGCAGCACAGGGGACACCGGGGAGCTGTTTTTT
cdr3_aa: CASSTGDTGELFF

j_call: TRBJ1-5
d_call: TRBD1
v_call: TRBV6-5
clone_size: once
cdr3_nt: TGTGCCAGCAGCGGGACAGGGCCAGGACAGCCCCAGCATTTT
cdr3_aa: CASSGTGPGQPQHF

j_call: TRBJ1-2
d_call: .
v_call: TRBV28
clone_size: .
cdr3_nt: TGTGCCAGTGCCTTAGTTGGGGGAGGCTATGGCTACACCTTC
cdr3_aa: CASALVGGGYGYTF

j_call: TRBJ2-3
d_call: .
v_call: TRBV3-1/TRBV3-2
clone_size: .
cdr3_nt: TGTGCCAGCAGCCAAAATTCGGGATCTGTTGATACGCAGTATTTT
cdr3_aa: CASSQNSGSVDTQYF

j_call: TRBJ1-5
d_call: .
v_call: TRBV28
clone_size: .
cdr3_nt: TGTGCCAGCAGTTTCGCCGACATGCCCCAGCATTTT
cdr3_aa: CASSFADMPQHF

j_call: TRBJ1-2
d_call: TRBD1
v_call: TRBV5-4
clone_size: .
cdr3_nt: TGTGCCAGCAGCGTTAGACAGGGTGGTTCCTATGGCTACACCTTC
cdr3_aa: CASSVRQGGSYGYTF

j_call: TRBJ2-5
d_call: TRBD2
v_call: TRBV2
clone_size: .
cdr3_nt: TGTGCCAGCAGTGGGGAGGGAGTGAGAGAGACCCAGTACTTC
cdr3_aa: CASSGEGVRETQYF

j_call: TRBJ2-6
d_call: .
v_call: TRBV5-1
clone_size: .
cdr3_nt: TGCGCCAGCAGCTTGGATCGGGTGGCTGGGGCCAACGTCCTGACTTTC
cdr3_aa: CASSLDRVAGANVLTF

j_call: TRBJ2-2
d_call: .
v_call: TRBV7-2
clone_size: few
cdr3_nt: TGTGCCAGCAGCTTTTTAGCCAGGGCAAACACCGGGGAGCTGTTTTTT
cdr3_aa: CASSFLARANTGELFF

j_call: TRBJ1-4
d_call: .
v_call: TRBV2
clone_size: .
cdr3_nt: TGTGCCAGCAGTGTAGTTACAACTAATGAAAAACTGTTTTTT
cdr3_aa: CASSVVTTNEKLFF

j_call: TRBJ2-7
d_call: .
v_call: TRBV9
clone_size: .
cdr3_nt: TGTGCCAGCAGCCCCTCGGGGATATCCTACGAGCAGTACTTC
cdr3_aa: CASSPSGISYEQYF

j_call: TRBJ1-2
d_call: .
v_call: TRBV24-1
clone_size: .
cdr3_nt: TGTGCCACCAGTGCGACACCACCCAACTATGGCTACACCTTC
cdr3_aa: CATSATPPNYGYTF

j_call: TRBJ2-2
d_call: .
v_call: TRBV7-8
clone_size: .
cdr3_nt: TGTGCCAGCAGTTTCGGGGACCCCTCCGGGGGCGGGGAGCTGTTTTTT
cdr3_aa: CASSFGDPSGGGELFF

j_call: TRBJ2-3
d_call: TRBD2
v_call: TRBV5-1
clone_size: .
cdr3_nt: TGCGCCAGCAGCTTGGAAACTAGCGGGGGAGATACGCAGTATTTT
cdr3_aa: CASSLETSGGDTQYF

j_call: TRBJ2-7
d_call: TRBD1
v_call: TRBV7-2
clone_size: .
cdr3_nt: TGTGCCAGCAGTTTAGGGGGACAGATCTCCTACGAGCAGTACTTC
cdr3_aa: CASSLGGQISYEQYF

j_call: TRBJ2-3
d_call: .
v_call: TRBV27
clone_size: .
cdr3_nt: TGTGCCAGCAGTTTCGGGCCCCAGGGGACGCAGTATTTT
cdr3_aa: CASSFGPQGTQYF

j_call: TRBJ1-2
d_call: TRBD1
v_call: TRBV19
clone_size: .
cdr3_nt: TGTGCCAGTAGTGCAGGGGGCTACTATGGCTACACCTTC
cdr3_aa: CASSAGGYYGYTF

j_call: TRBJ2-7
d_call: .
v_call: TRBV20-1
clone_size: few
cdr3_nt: TGCAGTGAGTCGGGATACCCGGGGCAGTACTTC
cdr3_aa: CSESGYPGQYF

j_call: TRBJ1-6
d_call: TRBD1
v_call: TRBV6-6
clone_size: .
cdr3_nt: TGTGCCAGCAGTCGACAGGGAATCAATTCACCCCTCCACTTT
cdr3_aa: CASSRQGINSPLHF

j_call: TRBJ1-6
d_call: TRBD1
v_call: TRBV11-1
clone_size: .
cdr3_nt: TGTGCCAGCAGCCCCCGGGGGACAGGGGGCTCTTCACCCCTCCACTTT
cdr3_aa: CASSPRGTGGSSPLHF

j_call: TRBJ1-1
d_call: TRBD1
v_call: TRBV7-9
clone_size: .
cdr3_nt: TGTGCCAGCAGTCACGGGACAGCCATCGGCCTCACTGAAGCTTTCTTT
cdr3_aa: CASSHGTAIGLTEAFF

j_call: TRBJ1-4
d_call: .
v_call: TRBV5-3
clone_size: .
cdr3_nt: TGTGCCAGAAGCTTGGATTCCCTGGACAGTAATGAAAAACTGTTTTTT
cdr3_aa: CARSLDSLDSNEKLFF

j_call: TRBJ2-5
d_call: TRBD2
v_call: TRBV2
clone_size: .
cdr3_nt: TGTGCCAGAAAGGGGTTAGCGGGGGTTCAAGAGACCCAGTACTTC
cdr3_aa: CARKGLAGVQETQYF

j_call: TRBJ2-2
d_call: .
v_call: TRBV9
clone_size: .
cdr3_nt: TGTGCCAGCAGCGTACGCGGGGACCTCCCCGGGGAGCTGTTTTTT
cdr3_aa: CASSVRGDLPGELFF

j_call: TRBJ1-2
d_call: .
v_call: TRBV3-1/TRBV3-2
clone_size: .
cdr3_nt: TGTGCCAGCAGCTTCCTGCGGGGAACCTATGGCTACACCTTC
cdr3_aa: CASSFLRGTYGYTF

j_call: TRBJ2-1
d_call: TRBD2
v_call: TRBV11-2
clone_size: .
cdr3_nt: TGTGCCAGCAGATCACTAGCGGGGGGGGCCAATGAGCAGTTCTTC
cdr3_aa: CASRSLAGGANEQFF

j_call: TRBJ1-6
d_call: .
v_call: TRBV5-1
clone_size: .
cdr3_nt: TGCGCCAGCAGCTTTTTAGAGGGTGGACATTCACCCCTCCACTTT
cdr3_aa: CASSFLEGGHSPLHF

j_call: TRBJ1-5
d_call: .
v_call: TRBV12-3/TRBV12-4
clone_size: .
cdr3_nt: TGTGCCAGCAGTTTCGGAGTCAATCAGCCCCAGCATTTT
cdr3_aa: CASSFGVNQPQHF

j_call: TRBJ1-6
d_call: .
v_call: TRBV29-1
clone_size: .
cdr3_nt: TGCAGCAGAGGGCAGACTATACTAACAATTAATTCACCCCTCCACTTT
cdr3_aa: CSRGQTILTINSPLHF

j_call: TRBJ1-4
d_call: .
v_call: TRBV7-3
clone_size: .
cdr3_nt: TGTGCCAGCAGCGAACGGCCGGGAGTAGGAGAAAAACTGTTTTTT
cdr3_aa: CASSERPGVGEKLFF

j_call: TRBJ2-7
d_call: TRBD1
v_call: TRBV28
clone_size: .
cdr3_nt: TGTGCCAGCAGTTCCCCCCCAGGGGGAAGGTACGAGCAGTACTTC
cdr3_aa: CASSSPPGGRYEQYF

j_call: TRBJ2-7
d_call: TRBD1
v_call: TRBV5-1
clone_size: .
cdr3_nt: TGCGCCAGCAGCGCCGGAAGACAGGGGGCCTACGAGCAGTACTTC
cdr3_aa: CASSAGRQGAYEQYF

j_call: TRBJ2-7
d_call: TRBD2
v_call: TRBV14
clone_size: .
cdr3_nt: TGTGCCAGCAGCCAAGCTTGGGGCGGGGGTCTCCCCGACCCCAACGAGCAGTACTTC
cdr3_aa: CASSQAWGGGLPDPNEQYF

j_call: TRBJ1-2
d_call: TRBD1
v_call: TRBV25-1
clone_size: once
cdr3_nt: TGTGCCAGCAGTATAAGCAGGGGGGATGGCTACACCTTC
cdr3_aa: CASSISRGDGYTF

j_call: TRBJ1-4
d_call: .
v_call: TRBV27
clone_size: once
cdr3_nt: TGTGCCAGCAGTTCCCTACAGGGTTATGAAAAACTGTTTTTT
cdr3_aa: CASSSLQGYEKLFF

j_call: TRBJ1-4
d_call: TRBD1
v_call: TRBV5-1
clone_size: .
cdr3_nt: TGCGCCAGCAGGGGACAGGGGGCATATGAAAAACTGTTTTTT
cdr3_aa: CASRGQGAYEKLFF